This entry lists 25 T cell receptor beta chains sequenced from one sample in a study of CD8+CD57+ T cells in acquired aplastic anemia. TCR beta VDJ combinations and CDR3 sequences were profiled from genomic DNA. TCRdb reanalysed the reads using MiXCR and keeps one entry per CDR3 protein. Counted here are tens of thousands of distinct CDR3 sequences, around 70% occurring once; the ten biggest clones make up approximately 78%. CD8+CD57+ cell expansion, shown by flow cytometry, had occurred in the patients selected for sequencing. Material: sorted CD4+, CD8+, or CD8+CD57+ T cells (not recorded which) from PBMCs. These receptors came from a human donor with aplastic anemia.

The chain recombines TRBV15 with TRBJ2-1; TRBD2 agrees at 9 bases. There are 16 residues in the CDR3. V trimming: 0 bases; J trimming: 5 bases; junction bases outside the gene matches: 5. The germline V gene encodes CDR1 LNHNV and CDR2 YYDKDF (reference sequence). The CDR3 protein is CATSRDTSSGNNEQFF. The CDR3 nucleotides are TGTGCCACCAGCAGAGATACGTCTAGCGGGAACAATGAGCAGTTCTTC.

The chain carries TRBV7-2 and TRBJ1-2; TRBD1 matches 9 bases. Trimming at V came to 4 bases and at J to 6 bases, leaving 6 bases not matched to a gene. The CDR3 is 14 residues long. CDR1 SGHTA and CDR2 FQGNSA come from the germline V gene. CDR3 bases: TGTGCCAGCAGCTGGAACCGGGACAGGGATGGCTACACCTTC. It codes for CASSWNRDRDGYTF. Using reference TRBV7-2 and TRBJ1-2 for the parts outside the CDR3, the full variable domain is GAGVSQSPSNKVTEKGKDVELRCDPISGHTALYWYRQSLGQGLEFLIYFQGNSAPDKSGLPSDRFSAERTGGSVSTLTIQRTQQEDSAVYLCASSWNRDRDGYTFGSGTRLTVV.

The chain has TRBV5-6 and TRBJ2-3; D uncertain. The V gene's germline CDR1 is SGHDT and CDR2 YYEEEE. V was clipped by 0 bases and J by 14 bases, with 10 bases between them. The CDR3 runs to 11 residues. The CDR3 loop reads CASSLGPRVYF. CDR3 nucleotides: TGTGCCAGCAGCTTGGGGCCAAGGGTGTATTTT.

V and J are TRBV19 and TRBJ2-1; no clear D. Trimming shortened V by 3 bases and J by 2 bases, and 8 bases separated the two germline ends. This CDR3 contains 14 residues. Germline CDR1 LNHDA, CDR2 SQIVND (reference sequence). CDR3 sequence (DNA): TGTGCCAGTAGTATTTCAGGTCCCTACAATGAGCAGTTCTTC. Amino acids: CASSISGPYNEQFF. The complete variable domain, with remaining parts taken from reference TRBV19 and TRBJ2-1, reads DGGITQSPKYLFRKEGQNVTLSCEQNLNHDAMYWYRQDPGQGLRLIYYSQIVNDFQKGDIAEGYSVSREKKESFPLTVTSAQKNPTAFYLCASSISGPYNEQFFGPGTRLTVL.

The chain employs TRBV7-2 and TRBJ2-5; D is unclear. Between the trimmed V and J ends, which lost 4 bases and 5 bases, there was a span of 8 bases. This CDR3 is 12 amino acids long. CDR1 is SGHTA, CDR2 FQGNSA, per germline. This CDR3 is CASSSLRETQYF. CDR3 sequence (DNA): TGTGCCAGCAGCTCACTGCGGGAGACCCAGTACTTC.

This clonotype was detected many times. The chain combines TRBV9 with TRBJ2-1; 7 positions agree with TRBD2. Germline V gives CDR1 SGDLS, CDR2 YYNGEE. The CDR3 has 15 amino acids. V was clipped by 1 base and J by 4 bases; unmatched bases: 5. CDR3 in amino acids: CASSVSGNGYNEQFF. The CDR3 DNA sequence: TGTGCCAGCAGCGTAAGCGGGAACGGATACAATGAGCAGTTCTTC.

This sequence joins TRBV5-1 and TRBJ2-7; D is possibly TRBD1 or TRBD2 (6 bases each). The germline V and J ends were trimmed by 3 bases and 4 bases, with 14 bases remaining between them. There are 14 residues in the CDR3. Germline CDR1 SGHRS, CDR2 YFSETQ. The CDR3 DNA reads as TGCGCCAGCAGCTGGGCGGGACACCCTTACGAGCAGTACTTC. It yields the protein CASSWAGHPYEQYF.

This clonotype was counted many times. The chain combines TRBV7-2 with TRBJ2-1; no definite D call. Trimming stripped 6 bases from V and 4 bases from J, with 10 bases between. CDR1 and CDR2 from the germline V gene are SGHTA and FQGNSA. The CDR3 runs 13 residues. The CDR3 nucleotides are TGTGCCAGCAGATCGGACGGGTACAATGAGCAGTTCTTC. Protein product: CASRSDGYNEQFF.

The chain uses TRBV15 and TRBJ2-3; 7 nucleotides line up with TRBD1. This CDR3 is built from 16 residues. The germline V gene has CDR1 LNHNV and CDR2 YYDKDF (reference sequence). After removal of 5 bases from V and 0 bases from J, the junction contained 8 bases not matched to a gene. CDR3 sequence (DNA): TGTGCCACCAGCGGGGACAGTCCTACTAGCACAGATACGCAGTATTTT. Its protein is CATSGDSPTSTDTQYF.

The chain carries TRBV19 and TRBJ2-3; D assignment may be TRBD1 or TRBD2 (5 bases each). The CDR3 is made up of 12 amino acids. V lost 4 bases, J lost 8 bases, and 10 bases lay in between. Germline CDR1 is LNHDA and CDR2 is SQIVND (reference sequence). CDR3 in amino acids: CASSTAGSTQYF. CDR3 bases: TGTGCCAGTAGTACAGCAGGGAGTACGCAGTATTTT.

The rearrangement joins TRBV5-4 to TRBJ2-7; a possible D gene is TRBD1 (5 bases). V was shortened by 0 bases and J by 5 bases, with 12 bases between the two germline ends. Germline V lookup: CDR1 SGHNT, CDR2 YYREEE (reference sequence). CDR3 length: 14 amino acids. This CDR3 reads CASSLEQGADEQYF. DNA for the CDR3: TGTGCCAGCAGCTTGGAGCAGGGTGCTGACGAGCAGTACTTC.

The chain links TRBV2 to TRBJ1-2; unclear D gene. The germline V gene encodes CDR1 SNHLY and CDR2 FYNNEI. This CDR3 region has 12 residues. The ends were cut back, 7 bases at V and 1 base at J, with 7 bases in the middle. The CDR3, as DNA: TGTGCCAGCAATAGGCTTAACTATGGCTACACCTTC. Translation gives CASNRLNYGYTF.

This clonotype was seen only a few times. This chain uses TRBV10-3 with TRBJ2-7, with 10 bases identical to TRBD2. This CDR3 is built from 13 residues. Trimming cost V 10 bases and J 1 base; bases outside gene matches: 4. The germline gives CDR1 ENHRY, CDR2 SYGVKD. CDR3 nucleotides: TGTGCCACCCTAGCGGGAGCGTCCTACGAGCAGTACTTC. Translating gives CATLAGASYEQYF.

The chain joins TRBV24-1 to TRBJ2-5; D is uncertain. The CDR3 is made up of 13 amino acids. Trimming removed 6 bases from V and 1 base from J, with 8 bases in between. The germline CDR1 and CDR2 sequences are KGHDR and SFDVKD. The CDR3 spells CATSRPPQETQYF. CDR3 nucleotide sequence: TGTGCCACCAGTCGACCGCCCCAAGAGACCCAGTACTTC.

This chain links TRBV7-9 with TRBJ2-2; D is undetermined. This CDR3 has 12 residues. V gave up 5 bases and J gave up 7 bases, with 8 bases separating them. CDR1 and CDR2 from the germline V gene are SEHNR and FQNEAQ (reference sequence). DNA of the CDR3: TGTGCCAGCAGCCCGCATCTCGGGGAGCTGTTTTTT. It is translated as CASSPHLGELFF.

The rearrangement joins TRBV2 to TRBJ1-6; D is ambiguous. CDR1 and CDR2 from the germline V gene are SNHLY and FYNNEI. V dropped 4 bases and J dropped 6 bases, with 16 bases sitting between them. CDR3 length: 16 amino acids. The CDR3 is CASSGQGRVTNSPLHF. CDR3 in DNA: TGTGCCAGCAGTGGGCAAGGACGGGTGACTAATTCACCCCTCCACTTT.

The chain couples TRBV2 to TRBJ2-2; a possible D gene is TRBD1 (5 bases). V lost 1 base and J lost 5, with 11 bases in between. In germline, CDR1 is SNHLY, CDR2 FYNNEI. The CDR3 extends over 15 amino acids. CDR3 DNA: TGTGCCAGCAGTGAAGGGGGCGCGAGGACCGGGGAGCTGTTTTTT. It yields the protein CASSEGGARTGELFF.

The genes are TRBV7-9 and TRBJ2-1, with D possibly being TRBD2 (5 bases). The CDR3 has 13 amino acids. Trimming removed 5 bases from V and 4 bases from J, with 9 bases in between. Germline V gene lookup returns CDR1 SEHNR and CDR2 FQNEAQ (reference sequence). CDR3 amino acids: CASSQTGYNEQFF. In DNA, the CDR3 is TGTGCCAGCAGCCAAACGGGATACAATGAGCAGTTCTTC.

Here the CDR3 DNA reads TGTGCCAGCATCGGGCAGACCAAGACCTACGAGCAGTACTTC. Protein: CASIGQTKTYEQYF. The chain is built from TRBV28 and TRBJ2-7; no clear D gene. V lost 7 bases and J lost 2, with 15 bases in between. CDR3 size: 14 residues. CDR1 is MDHEN and CDR2 is SYDVKM in the germline V gene.

J is TRBJ1-6 and V is TRBV9; 9 bases are shared with TRBD1. The germline V gene encodes CDR1 SGDLS and CDR2 YYNGEE. The CDR3 consists of 14 residues. The trim removed 8 bases at V and 3 bases at J, leaving 3 bases unmatched. CDR3 coding DNA: TGTGCCAGTGGGACAGGGCTCTATAATTCACCCCTCCACTTT. The encoded protein is CASGTGLYNSPLHF.

This clonotype showed up just once. Lacking the conserved final phenylalanine or tryptophan, this CDR3 likely reflects a read error. The rearrangement uses TRBV29-1 and TRBJ2-7, with D hard to call. V lost 6 bases and J lost 3, with 12 bases in between. Germline-derived CDR1 and CDR2 are SQVTM and ANQGSEA. This CDR3 comprises 12 residues. The DNA for the CDR3 is TGCAGCGTCGTCGTGATGAGCTACGAGCAGTACTCC. Protein sequence: CSVVVMSYEQYS.

This clonotype appeared once. The rearrangement uses TRBV7-9 and TRBJ2-3; D may match TRBD1 or TRBD2 (7 bases each). There are 13 residues in the CDR3. V lost 2 bases and J 6 bases, leaving 9 bases between the germline ends. CDR1 is SEHNR, CDR2 FQNEAQ, per germline (reference sequence). CDR3: CASSLQGGDTQYF. Here the CDR3 DNA reads TGTGCCAGCAGCTTACAGGGGGGGGATACGCAGTATTTT.

The CDR3: CSATTGGASNQPQHF. As DNA, the CDR3 is TGCAGTGCTACAACAGGGGGCGCGAGCAATCAGCCCCAGCATTTT. The chain combines TRBV20-1 with TRBJ1-5; 9 positions agree with TRBD1. Trimming at V came to 4 bases and at J to 1 base, leaving 5 bases not matched to a gene. This CDR3 is built from 15 residues. Per the germline V gene, CDR1 is DFQATT and CDR2 is SNEGSKA (reference sequence).

The J gene is TRBJ2-1, the V gene TRBV11-1; D perhaps matches TRBD2 (6 bases). V gave up 0 bases and J gave up 0 bases, with 15 bases separating them. CDR3 length equals 18 residues. Germline V gene sequence: CDR1 SGHAT, CDR2 FQDESV (reference sequence). CDR3 residues: CASSLARNRGSSYNEQFF. DNA of the CDR3: TGTGCCAGCAGCTTAGCTAGGAATCGGGGGAGCTCCTACAATGAGCAGTTCTTC.

This clonotype was recorded many times. The gene calls are TRBV24-1 and TRBJ2-5; 7 bases are shared with TRBD1. The V gene end was trimmed by 7 bases and the J gene end by 1 base; junction bases not matched to a gene: 2. Germline assignment: CDR1 KGHDR and CDR2 SFDVKD. This CDR3 has 13 residues. The CDR3 DNA follows: TGTGCCACCAGGGGGACAGCCCAAGAGACCCAGTACTTC. Translating it yields CATRGTAQETQYF.